This T cell receptor beta chain was sequenced in a study of blood T cells in healthy people across ages. Through a sample-barcoded 5' primer and a J-beta primer mix, a second PCR was run for 7 to 11 cycles. Each CDR3 protein is one row after TCRdb ran MiXCR on the 5' RACE reads. The sample contains fewer than 2,000,000 distinct CDR3 sequences, 30% to 40% of which appear only once. Trimming shortened V by 6 bases and J by 7 bases, and 15 bases separated the two germline ends. The length of the CDR3 is 13 residues. Sequences were obtained from blood. The chain recombines TRBV12-3 or TRBV12-4 with TRBJ1-2; D might be TRBD1 (6 bases). The TCR was taken from a woman aged 25 to 45 in good health. The CDR3 is CASSPGSGAGYTF. The CDR3 bases are TGTGCCAGCAGCCCGGGGTCAGGGGCTGGCTACACCTTC.